Listed below are T cell receptor beta chains from one sample, sequenced in a study of blood T cell repertoires in COVID-19. Assay used: immunoSEQ multiplex PCR; TCRdb lists only in-frame clones, some missing. Of tens of thousands of clones listed, 75% to 90% are singletons. Specimen: peripheral blood. The receptor set was obtained from a man aged 60-69 years with COVID-19, enrolled during active disease. CDR3s include the opening cysteine and the closing phenylalanine or tryptophan. D genes are given only for firm matches. For some rows the clone size is stated as once, few or many, or as a class when expanded; others skip it.

j_gene	abundance	v_gene	d_gene	CDR3nt	CDR3aa
TRBJ1-1	-	TRBV13	TRBD1	TGTGCCAGCGGACAGGGGGTGAACACTGAAGCTTTCTTT	CASGQGVNTEAFF
TRBJ2-1	-	TRBV7-9	TRBD2	TGTGCCAGCAGCGCAAGCGGGAGTTACGGGAATGAGCAGTTCTTC	CASSASGSYGNEQFF
TRBJ2-7	-	TRBV12-3/TRBV12-4	-	TGTGCCAGCAGTTTAAGTCTAAGCGAGCAGTACTTC	CASSLSLSEQYF
TRBJ2-1	-	TRBV9	-	TGTGCCAGCAGCGTAGATATAGACATTCAGGGAAATGAGCAGTTCTTC	CASSVDIDIQGNEQFF
TRBJ2-1	-	TRBV5-1	TRBD1	TGCGCCAGCAGCTTGGGACAGGGTTACAATGAGCAGTTCTTC	CASSLGQGYNEQFF
TRBJ2-1	-	TRBV2	-	TGTGCCAGCAGTGAATGGAAACTAGCACTTAATGAGCAGTTCTTC	CASSEWKLALNEQFF
TRBJ2-7	-	TRBV11-2	-	TGTGCCAGCAGCCCCCGCGGGGGCCCAGCCGAGCAGTACTTC	CASSPRGGPAEQYF
TRBJ2-7	once	TRBV5-1	TRBD2	TGCGCCAGCAGCACCCGGGACTGGGTGATTGGACTAGCGGACTACGAGCAGTACTTC	CASSTRDWVIGLADYEQYF
TRBJ1-2	-	TRBV10-3	TRBD1	TGTGCCATCAGTGACAATTCGGACAGGTTAAACTATGGCTACACCTTC	CAISDNSDRLNYGYTF
TRBJ1-1	-	TRBV6-5	-	TGTGCCAGTAACCCCCCAGGGGTCACTGAAGCTTTCTTT	CASNPPGVTEAFF
TRBJ1-4	once	TRBV19	-	TGTGCCAGTACCCTAAATTACGGGAGGAATGAAAAACTGTTTTTT	CASTLNYGRNEKLFF
TRBJ2-7	-	TRBV30	-	TGTGCCTGGAAGCCGACAGTCTACGGCTCCTACGAGCAGTACTTC	CAWKPTVYGSYEQYF
TRBJ2-1	-	TRBV24-1	TRBD2	TGTGCCACCAGTGGTCCTAGCGGGAACGACAATGAGCAGTTCTTC	CATSGPSGNDNEQFF
TRBJ2-3	-	TRBV19	-	TGTGCCAGTAGTACAAACACAGATACGCAGTATTTT	CASSTNTDTQYF
TRBJ1-2	-	TRBV4-3	-	TGCGCCAGCAGCGACGGGACAAAGTATGGCTACACCTTC	CASSDGTKYGYTF
TRBJ1-3	once	TRBV10-3	-	TGTGCCATCAGGAGGGACACGGGAAACACCATATATTTT	CAIRRDTGNTIYF
TRBJ1-2	-	TRBV29-1	-	TGCAGCGTTGGAGGGGGTAGAGACTATGGCTACACCTTC	CSVGGGRDYGYTF
TRBJ1-2	once	TRBV29-1	-	TGCAGCGTTCCGGCGAACAGGGATAGTTGGAATTATGGCTACACCTTC	CSVPANRDSWNYGYTF
TRBJ2-1	once	TRBV9	-	TGTGCCAGCAGCGTAGGCGGGGGCACTGACAATGAGCAGTTCTTC	CASSVGGGTDNEQFF
TRBJ2-3	-	TRBV7-3	-	TGTGCCAGCAGCGTCGGGACTGCAGATACGCAGTATTTT	CASSVGTADTQYF
TRBJ2-1	-	TRBV11-2	TRBD1	TGTGCCAGCAGCGTCACAGGGGTGGGTGAGCAGTTCTTC	CASSVTGVGEQFF
TRBJ2-1	-	TRBV7-9	TRBD2	TGTGCCAGCAGCTCCATTCGCGGGGAGGGATATGAGCAGTTCTTC	CASSSIRGEGYEQFF
TRBJ1-5	-	TRBV5-1	-	TGCGCCAGCAGCTTGGGGGCAGGGGATAGCAATCAGCCCCAGCATTTT	CASSLGAGDSNQPQHF
TRBJ2-5	-	TRBV7-6	TRBD2	TGTGCCAGCAGCTCCCGACTAGCGGGAAGCCAAGAGACCCAGTACTTC	CASSSRLAGSQETQYF
TRBJ2-1	-	TRBV7-8	-	TGTGCCAGCAGCCCCTCCCGGAGGTGGCGGGGAGAAAGGAATGAGCAGTTCTTC	CASSPSRRWRGERNEQFF
TRBJ2-5	-	TRBV9	-	TGTGCCAGCAGCGTAGGCGGGACCCCCATTGAGACCCAGTACTTC	CASSVGGTPIETQYF
TRBJ1-6	-	TRBV6-1	-	TGTGCCAGCAGTGAAGCGGGGCAGGAGAATTCACCCCTCCACTTT	CASSEAGQENSPLHF
TRBJ1-5	-	TRBV6-6	-	TGTGCCAGCAGTTACCCTGAGCCCCAGCATTTT	CASSYPEPQHF
TRBJ2-5	-	TRBV7-2	TRBD2	TGTGCCAGCAGCTCTGGACTAGCGGGAGGGGTGCAAGAGACCCAGTACTTC	CASSSGLAGGVQETQYF
TRBJ1-1	-	TRBV10-3	-	TGTGCCTTCAAAGACCGGGATTGGACTGAAGCTTTCTTT	CAFKDRDWTEAFF
TRBJ2-1	-	TRBV10-1	TRBD2	TGCGCCAGCAGTAGCCAGACTAGCAGTAATGAGCAGTTCTTC	CASSSQTSSNEQFF
TRBJ1-2	-	TRBV7-9	TRBD1	TGTGCCAGCAGCCCGGGACAGAGCTCCGTTGGTGGCTACACCTTC	CASSPGQSSVGGYTF
TRBJ2-2	-	TRBV4-1	TRBD2	TGCGCCAGCAGCGCCCCCTTAAGGGAGGGGCCCACCGGGGAGCTGTTTTTT	CASSAPLREGPTGELFF
TRBJ1-2	-	TRBV7-2	TRBD1	TGTGCCAGCAGCTCAACAGGGGGCGGTTATGGCTACACCTTC	CASSSTGGGYGYTF
TRBJ2-7	-	TRBV7-2	TRBD2	TGTGCCAGCAGCTTACTATCTAGCGGGAGTTTGGGTTCCTACGAGCAGTACTTC	CASSLLSSGSLGSYEQYF
TRBJ2-7	-	TRBV7-2	TRBD1	TGTGCCAGCAGCAGGGACAGGGGGCTCTACGAGCAGTACTTC	CASSRDRGLYEQYF